The next 5 T cell receptor beta chains were all read from a single sample in a study of blood T cell repertoires in COVID-19. The protocol was immunoSEQ multiplex PCR, while the TCRdb copy is restricted to in-frame clones and leaves out a portion. This table has 350,000 to 450,000 clones, 85% appearing once. The sequencing sample was made of peripheral blood. These receptors all stem from a young woman with acute or convalescent COVID-19.

This clone was recorded once. The chain combines TRBV5-3 with TRBJ1-4, with unresolved D. TRBV5-3 is sorted into the ORF group, with uncertain function. V gave up 1 base and J gave up 5 bases, with 6 bases separating them. The CDR3 is 13 residues long. The CDR3 loop is CARSLNGNEKLFF. The CDR3 coding sequence is TGTGCCAGAAGCTTGAACGGGAATGAAAAACTGTTTTTT.

Only one count was recorded for this clone. The chain has TRBV5-1 and TRBJ2-2, with TRBD2 as a possible D gene (5 bases). The CDR3 is 15 residues long. In germline, CDR1 is SGHRS, CDR2 YFSETQ. V was pared by 4 bases and J by 4 bases, with 14 bases between. In nucleotides, the CDR3 is TGCGCCAGCAGCGGTGGACTCACGGGCACCGGGGAGCTGTTTTTT. Translating gives CASSGGLTGTGELFF.

The chain combines TRBV24-1 with TRBJ2-5; no clear D gene. There are 11 residues in the CDR3. Germline V gene lookup returns CDR1 KGHDR and CDR2 SFDVKD. Trimming stripped 7 bases from V and 5 bases from J, with 7 bases between. The DNA for the CDR3 is TGTGCCACCAGGGAGCTCGAGACCCAGTACTTC. This encodes CATRELETQYF.

The CDR3 loop is CASSLAVAGQGYYNEQFF. The DNA of the CDR3 is TGTGCCAGCAGCTTAGCGGTAGCAGGACAGGGATATTACAATGAGCAGTTCTTC. The rearrangement links TRBV7-9 to TRBJ2-1; 8 bases map to TRBD1. The CDR3 covers 18 residues. Trimming removed 0 bases from V and 4 bases from J; junction bases left unmatched: 11. The germline CDR1 and CDR2 sequences are SEHNR and FQNEAQ (reference sequence).

This clone was detected only once. The chain joins TRBV7-9 to TRBJ2-2; 7 nucleotides line up with TRBD2. The CDR3 extends over 17 amino acids. Germline V gene data show CDR1 as SEHNR and CDR2 as FQNEAQ (reference sequence). Losses at the gene ends were 8 bases for V and 4 bases for J; bases not matched to a gene: 16. The CDR3 reads CASSSTASGGGTGELFF. CDR3 sequence (DNA): TGTGCCAGCTCCAGTACCGCATCGGGAGGAGGCACCGGGGAGCTGTTTTTT.